These 11 T cell receptor beta chains originate from one sample sequenced in a study of OX40 agonist ivuxolimab in advanced cancers. The repertoire was sequenced with immunoSEQ multiplex PCR; TCRdb's copy has only in-frame clones and lacks some. The table records roughly 80,000 clones, about 83% of them present only once. The specimen comprised CD4+ or CD8+ T cells sorted from blood, sampled in a trial of the OX40 agonist ivuxolimab. These receptor sequences come from an adult with an advanced solid tumor such as melanoma, head and neck, liver or kidney cancer.

The chain combines TRBV7-9 with TRBJ2-7, with TRBD1 matching 7 bases. V was clipped by 7 bases and J by 4 bases; unmatched bases: 13. Germline CDR1 reads SEHNR; CDR2 reads FQNEAQ (reference sequence). The CDR3 consists of 15 residues. CDR3 loop: CASNSDRDSTYEQYF. The CDR3 bases are TGTGCCAGCAACTCTGACAGGGATTCTACGTACGAGCAGTACTTC. Using reference TRBV7-9 and TRBJ2-7 for the parts outside the CDR3, the full variable domain is DTGVSQNPRHKITKRGQNVTFRCDPISEHNRLYWYRQTLGQGPEFLTYFQNEAQLEKSRLLSDRFSAERPKGSFSTLEIQRTEQGDSAMYLCASNSDRDSTYEQYFGPGTRLTVT.

This clone turned up a few times. This chain joins TRBV18 and TRBJ1-2; weak D call: TRBD1 (6 bases). This CDR3 region has 15 residues. Trimming removed 0 bases from V and 7 bases from J, with 15 bases in between. Looked up from germline, CDR1 is KGHSH and CDR2 is LQKENI. CDR3 sequence: CASSPPRGGLLGYTF. CDR3 nucleotides: TGTGCCAGCTCACCACCAAGGGGGGGATTACTTGGCTACACCTTC. Filled out from reference TRBV18 and TRBJ1-2, the complete variable domain reads NAGVMQNPRHLVRRRGQEARLRCSPMKGHSHVYWYRQLPEEGLKFMVYLQKENIIDESGMPKERFSAEFPKEGPSILRIQQVVRGDSAAYFCASSPPRGGLLGYTFGSGTRLTVV.

The CDR3 reads CASSAGLAIYEQFF. DNA of the CDR3: TGTGCCAGTAGCGCGGGACTAGCAATCTATGAGCAGTTCTTC. The genes are TRBV19 and TRBJ2-1; 9 bases fit TRBD2. The length of the CDR3 is 14 residues. Germline CDR1 and CDR2: LNHDA and SQIVND (reference sequence). Trimming took 6 bases from V and 8 from J; bases not matched to a gene: 8.

The gene calls are TRBV5-6 and TRBJ2-2; 7 bases line up with TRBD2. The germline V gene encodes CDR1 SGHDT and CDR2 YYEEEE. The CDR3 is 15 amino acids. V was pared by 1 base and J by 11 bases, with 11 bases of the junction left unmatched. This CDR3 reads CASSLFGAGGSELFF. CDR3 coding DNA: TGTGCCAGCAGCTTGTTCGGGGCCGGGGGGAGCGAGCTGTTTTTT. The whole variable domain, remainder taken from reference TRBV5-6 and TRBJ2-2, is DAGVTQSPTHLIKTRGQQVTLRCSPKSGHDTVSWYQQALGQGPQFIFQYYEEEERQRGNFPDRFSGHQFPNYSSELNVNALLLGDSALYLCASSLFGAGGSELFFGEGSRLTVL.

The rearrangement links TRBV5-1 to TRBJ2-7, with 10 bases fitting TRBD1. The CDR3 consists of 14 residues. CDR1 is SGHRS and CDR2 is YFSETQ in the germline V gene. Trimming at V came to 0 bases and at J to 7 bases, leaving 4 bases not matched to a gene. CDR3 protein: CASSLGQGAREQYF. CDR3 coding DNA: TGCGCCAGCAGCTTGGGACAGGGGGCGCGAGAGCAGTACTTC.

This clone turned up a few times. The J gene is TRBJ2-3, the V gene TRBV5-6, with D perhaps TRBD2 (6 bases). V lost 4 bases and J 2 bases, leaving 11 bases between the germline ends. The germline V gene has CDR1 SGHDT and CDR2 YYEEEE. The CDR3 spans 14 residues. The CDR3 sequence is CASSAGLNTDTQYF. CDR3 in DNA: TGTGCCAGCAGCGCGGGACTGAACACAGATACGCAGTATTTT.

The chain employs TRBV28 and TRBJ1-3; D unclear. The V end lost 4 bases, the J end lost 0 bases, and 13 bases lay between the germline ends. This CDR3 has 16 residues. Germline CDR1 MDHEN, CDR2 SYDVKM. The CDR3 reads CASSSHWTDSGNTIYF. CDR3 bases: TGTGCCAGCAGTTCCCACTGGACCGACTCTGGAAACACCATATATTTT.

The V and J genes are TRBV5-6 and TRBJ2-2, with 9 bases fitting TRBD1. Germline V gene sequence: CDR1 SGHDT, CDR2 YYEEEE. V lost 3 bases and J lost 5; bases outside the gene matches: 2. This CDR3 contains 14 residues. The DNA of the CDR3 is TGTGCCAGCAGCTGGGACAGGGCTACCGGGGAGCTGTTTTTT. Its translation is CASSWDRATGELFF.

The chain combines TRBV28 with TRBJ2-7; D is undetermined. The germline V gene encodes CDR1 MDHEN and CDR2 SYDVKM. CDR3 length: 11 amino acids. V lost 4 bases and J 2 bases, leaving 3 bases between the germline ends. The CDR3 sequence: CASSWAYEQYF. CDR3 sequence (DNA): TGTGCCAGCAGTTGGGCCTACGAGCAGTACTTC.

The V call is TRBV19, the J call TRBJ2-1; 8 bases line up with TRBD2. Looked up from germline, CDR1 is LNHDA and CDR2 is SQIVND (reference sequence). V trimming: 7 bases; J trimming: 1 base; junction bases outside the gene matches: 9. The CDR3 spans 16 residues. This CDR3 is CASTPISGTSYNEQFF. In nucleotides, the CDR3 is TGTGCCAGTACTCCCATTAGCGGGACGTCCTACAATGAGCAGTTCTTC.

The rearrangement uses TRBV11-3 and TRBJ2-2, with 10 bases aligning to TRBD2. The CDR3 runs to 14 residues. CDR1 is SGHNT, CDR2 YENEEA, per germline. V lost 8 bases, J lost 4 bases, and 4 bases stayed unmatched. The CDR3 DNA reads TGTGCCAGCGCGGGACTAGCGTCCACCGGGGAGCTGTTTTTT. Residues: CASAGLASTGELFF.